This record looks at one T cell receptor beta chain sequence and its context. The antigen is unknown. This sample stems from a study of monozygotic twins with inflammatory bowel disease. The study, taken as a whole, reports: No distinction between different T cell subtypes was possible. Twins with IBD were found to have lower TCRbeta diversity (inverse Simpson) than healthy co-twins.

A template switching step added UMIs, each with a 6-nucleotide sample barcode. After re-calling the 5' RACE reads, TCRdb lists one entry per CDR3 protein, DNA absent. Recorded for this sample: about 300,000 distinct CDR3 sequences. This CDR3 has 14 amino acids. Looked up from germline, CDR1 is DFQATT and CDR2 is SNEGSKA (reference sequence). The specimen was blood. The receptor was derived from a human donor with ulcerative colitis or Crohn's disease, or a healthy co-twin of an affected twin (not recorded which). This rearrangement joins TRBV20-1 to TRBJ2-7; no DNA is available, so the TRBD1 call from TCRdb remains unchecked. Here the CDR3 reads CSASPSGGVYEQYF.